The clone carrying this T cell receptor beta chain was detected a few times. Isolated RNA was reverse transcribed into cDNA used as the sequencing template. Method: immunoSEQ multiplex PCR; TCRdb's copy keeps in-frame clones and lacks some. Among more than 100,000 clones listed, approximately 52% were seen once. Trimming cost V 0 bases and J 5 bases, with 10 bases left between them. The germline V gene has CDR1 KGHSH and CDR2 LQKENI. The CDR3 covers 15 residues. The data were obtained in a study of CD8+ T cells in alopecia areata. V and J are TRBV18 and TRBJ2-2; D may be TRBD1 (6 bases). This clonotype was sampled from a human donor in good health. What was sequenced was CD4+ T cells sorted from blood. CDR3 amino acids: CASSPPWGQTGELFF. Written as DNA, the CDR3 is TGTGCCAGCTCACCACCATGGGGGCAGACCGGGGAGCTGTTTTTT.